The rows below give T cell receptor beta chains drawn from one sample of a study of T cell repertoires in cytomegalovirus infection. From the reads, TCRdb called clonotypes with MiXCR, one entry per CDR3 protein. The profile shows 8,000 or so distinct CDR3 sequences, about half of them singletons. Antigens for these TCRs are unknown. Sequenced input: PBMCs, sequenced either directly or after in vitro stimulation (not recorded which). The receptors here all came from a human donor in good health (CMV status not recorded). Some clones in this sample may be carry-over from other donors' samples. The CDR3 runs from the conserved cysteine through the conserved F or W. The D gene is left open where the match is weak. A clone size is listed for some rows: how often the clone was seen (once, few, many), or a class if it is expanded.

size,J,V,D,DNA,CDR3
few,TRBJ2-3,TRBV10-3,TRBD2,TGTGCCATCAGAAATAGCGGGAGGGCGACAGATACGCAGTATTTT,CAIRNSGRATDTQYF
few,TRBJ1-3,TRBV24-1,TRBD1,TGTGCCACCCATGCTCAGGGGGTGAGCTTCGTCACCATATATTTT,CATHAQGVSFVTIYF
NA,TRBJ2-7,TRBV25-1,TRBD1,TGTGCCAGCTGGTTATCAGGGGGCAACTACGAGCAGTACTTC,CASWLSGGNYEQYF
few,TRBJ1-5,TRBV7-9,NA,TGTGCCAGCAGCTTAGCGGGTGGGACCAATCAGCCCCAGCATTTT,CASSLAGGTNQPQHF
NA,TRBJ2-7,TRBV12-3/TRBV12-4,TRBD2,TGTGCCAGCAGTTTAGACGGGACTAGAGGACCCTACGAGCAGTACTTC,CASSLDGTRGPYEQYF
NA,TRBJ2-1,TRBV20-1,NA,TGCAGGTATAGAAGGAAAGAGACCTACAATGAGCAGTTCTTC,CRYRRKETYNEQFF
once,TRBJ2-5,TRBV7-2,NA,TGTGCCAGCAGCTTCGGCTACGTGAGTGGAGGGGAGACCCAGTACTTC,CASSFGYVSGGETQYF
NA,TRBJ2-7,TRBV27,TRBD2,TGTGCCAGCAGTTACGAAGGGACTAGCGGTTCCTACGAGCAGTACTTC,CASSYEGTSGSYEQYF
NA,TRBJ2-5,TRBV7-3,NA,TGTGCCAGCAGCCCCTTGGGCGGGACGACCCAGTACTTC,CASSPLGGTTQYF
few,TRBJ2-5,TRBV7-4,TRBD2,TGTGCCAGCAGTCAGAGAACTAGCGGTTACCAAGAGACCCAGTACTTC,CASSQRTSGYQETQYF
NA,TRBJ1-1,TRBV4-1,NA,TGCGCCAGCAGCCAAGGTGGACGGCCTGAAGCTTTCTTT,CASSQGGRPEAFF
once,TRBJ1-1,TRBV28,NA,TGTGCCAGCGGCTCCATGAACACTGAAGCTTTCTTT,CASGSMNTEAFF
NA,TRBJ2-1,TRBV9,NA,TGTTCCAGCAGCGTAAACGGACATGGGCGGTTCTTC,CSSSVNGHGRFF
NA,TRBJ1-1,TRBV10-3,NA,TGTGCCATCAGCAACAGGCTGAACACTGAAGCTTTCTTT,CAISNRLNTEAFF
NA,TRBJ1-1,TRBV24-1,NA,TGTGCCACCGGGAATTCGAGCACTGAAGCTTTCTTT,CATGNSSTEAFF
NA,TRBJ1-5,TRBV6-1,TRBD1,TGTGCCACAGGCATCCGACAGGGGCCCAATCAGTCCCAGCATTTT,CATGIRQGPNQSQHF
NA,TRBJ1-1,TRBV12-3/TRBV12-4,NA,TGTGCCAGCACCTGGGGCGGAACTGAAGCTTTCTTT,CASTWGGTEAFF
few,TRBJ2-7,TRBV11-2,NA,TGTGCCAGCAGCTTAGACTCCGGGGCGGCCAGCTACGAGCAGTACTTC,CASSLDSGAASYEQYF
many,TRBJ2-1,TRBV7-2,TRBD2,TGTGCCAGCAGCTTAGTCGGGCTAGCGGTGTCTTCCTACAATGAGCAGTTCTTC,CASSLVGLAVSSYNEQFF
NA,TRBJ1-1,TRBV6-5,NA,TGTGCCAGCAGTCAACAGGGACTAATGAACACTGAAGCTTTCTTT,CASSQQGLMNTEAFF
NA,TRBJ1-2,TRBV4-3,TRBD1,TGCGCCAGCAGCCAAGATCGGGCAGGGGGCTATGGCTACACCTTC,CASSQDRAGGYGYTF
NA,TRBJ1-5,TRBV19,NA,TGTGCCAGTGCTCAGGGGTGGAACAATCAGCCCCAGCATTTT,CASAQGWNNQPQHF
NA,TRBJ1-1,TRBV6-7,NA,TGTGCCAGCATCCTCATGTTTTCCAAACAGGGCACTGAATCTTTCTTT,CASILMFSKQGTESFF
NA,TRBJ2-1,TRBV6-1,NA,TGTGCCAGCAGTGAATGGCGGAATGAGCAGTTCTTC,CASSEWRNEQFF
NA,TRBJ1-6,TRBV4-1,NA,TGCGCCAGCAGCCAAGTGGCCCTCTATAATTCACCCCTCCACTTT,CASSQVALYNSPLHF
NA,TRBJ1-1,TRBV5-1,NA,TGCGCCAGCAGCTTATGGGACCCGAACACTGAAGCTTTCTTT,CASSLWDPNTEAFF
NA,TRBJ2-5,TRBV7-6,NA,TGTGCCAGCAGCTTAGTACCTACCCAAGAGACCCAGTACTTC,CASSLVPTQETQYF
few,TRBJ2-2,TRBV7-2,NA,TGTGCCAGCAGCTTAGAGGTTTCCGGGGAGCTGTTTTTT,CASSLEVSGELFF
NA,TRBJ2-1,TRBV12-5,NA,TGTGCTAGTGGTTTGGTATCGGTAATAGGGTCCGTCCCCTACAATGCGCAGATCTTC,CASGLVSVIGSVPYNAQIF
NA,TRBJ1-1,TRBV12-3/TRBV12-4,NA,TGTGCCAGCAGACTAAGGGTTTCCAAACATGGCACTGAAGCTTTCTGG,CASRLRVSKHGTEAFW
NA,TRBJ2-1,TRBV5-1,TRBD2,TGCGCCAGCCGCTTGTTCTCGACAGCGGGAAATGCGCAGTTCTTC,CASRLFSTAGNAQFF
NA,TRBJ1-1,TRBV12-3/TRBV12-4,NA,TGTGCCAGCATCCTCCTGTTTTCCAAACAGGGCACTGAAGCTTTCTTT,CASILLFSKQGTEAFF
NA,TRBJ1-4,TRBV7-9,TRBD1,TGTGCCAGCAGCTTAGCGGGACAGCCTAATGAAAAACTGTTTTTT,CASSLAGQPNEKLFF
NA,TRBJ2-3,TRBV7-2,NA,TGTGCCAGCACCGAAAAGGGGCCTCCTGATACGCAGTATTTT,CASTEKGPPDTQYF
few,TRBJ2-1,TRBV12-5,NA,TGTGCTAGTGGTTTGGTATCGGTAATAGGGGCCGTCCCCTACAATGCTCATTTCTTC,CASGLVSVIGAVPYNAHFF
NA,TRBJ1-6,TRBV7-2,TRBD1,TGTGCCAGCAGCACCAGAGGACAGGGTCGCTCACCCCTCCACTTT,CASSTRGQGRSPLHF
NA,TRBJ1-2,TRBV7-2,TRBD1,TGTGCCAGCAGCGTAGGTGCCGTCACTCCGACAGGGTTGGGTCATGGCTACACCTTC,CASSVGAVTPTGLGHGYTF
NA,TRBJ1-5,TRBV20-1,TRBD1,TGCAGTTCTTGGGACAGGGGGCTTTATAGCAATCAGCCCCCGCGTTTT,CSSWDRGLYSNQPPRF
many,TRBJ1-4,TRBV4-2,TRBD1,TGTGCCAGCAGCCAATACCGGGACAGGGCTCGGAATGAAAAACTGTTTTTT,CASSQYRDRARNEKLFF
NA,TRBJ2-1,TRBV28,TRBD2,TGTGCCAGCAGGGAACTGAGCGGGAGGACCTTTAGCAATGAGCAGTTCTTC,CASRELSGRTFSNEQFF
few,TRBJ2-5,TRBV7-2,NA,TGTGCCAGCAGCTTACAGCGTCAAGAGACCCAGTACTTC,CASSLQRQETQYF
many,TRBJ2-1,TRBV7-3,NA,TGTGCCAGCAGCATCGAACCAGACAATGAGCAGTTCTTC,CASSIEPDNEQFF
once,TRBJ1-2,TRBV12-3/TRBV12-4,NA,NA,CASSLDYECGNYGYPF
few,TRBJ2-1,TRBV5-1,NA,TGCTCCAGCAGCTTGTTCTCGACAGCGTGCAATGAGCAGTTATTC,CSSSLFSTACNEQLF
NA,TRBJ2-7,TRBV7-2,NA,TGTGCCAGCAGCCCGGCGGGACAGCCCCACTTTTACGAGCAGTACTTC,CASSPAGQPHFYEQYF
NA,TRBJ2-2,TRBV20-1,NA,TGCAGTGCTTGGGGCACCGACAAGCCCAACACCGGGGAGCTGTTTTTT,CSAWGTDKPNTGELFF
once,TRBJ2-7,TRBV13,NA,TGTGCCAGCAGCCCGGACCCCAGAGACGAGCAGTACTTC,CASSPDPRDEQYF
NA,TRBJ1-1,TRBV7-2,NA,TGTGCCAGCAGCCATGACAGGAACACTGAAGCTTTCTTT,CASSHDRNTEAFF